One and the same sample provided the 17 T cell receptor beta chains below, sequenced in a study of cytomegalovirus exposure and HLA in healthy donors. Researchers ran the PCR with 60 Vbeta and 13 Jbeta primers. Produced via immunoSEQ multiplex PCR; TCRdb's table is partial and in-frame only. The sample consists of roughly 110,000 clones, about 80% of them appearing once. Source material: PBMCs. The receptors derive from a woman aged 40 to 50 in good health and CMV-seropositive.

As concerns this clone: The junction differs from germline at one of its ends, possibly a read error. The chain uses TRBV30 and TRBJ2-7; 8 bases map to TRBD1. In germline, CDR1 is GTSNPN, CDR2 SVGIG (reference sequence). The length of the CDR3 is 14 residues. The CDR3 protein is CAWSPLGGGSGGGF. The CDR3 nucleotides are TGTGCCTGGAGTCCCCTTGGAGGCGGGTCAGGGGGCGGTTTC.

J is TRBJ1-5 and V is TRBV6-1; D gene uncertain. Germline values: CDR1 MNHNS, CDR2 SASEGT. Trimming stripped 3 bases from V and 7 bases from J, with 16 bases between. This CDR3 spans 15 amino acids. The CDR3 here is CASSDATASRQPQHF. The CDR3, as DNA: TGTGCCAGCAGTGACGCGACGGCCTCTAGGCAGCCCCAGCATTTT.

This chain connects TRBV18 to TRBJ2-7; 8 positions agree with TRBD2. Germline assignment: CDR1 KGHSH and CDR2 LQKENI. This CDR3 is built from 15 residues. V shed 4 bases, J shed 4 bases, and the junction held 9 bases outside the gene matches. Here the CDR3 reads CASSQASSGPYEQYF. The DNA for the CDR3 is TGTGCCAGCTCACAAGCTTCTAGCGGGCCGTACGAGCAGTACTTC.

The J gene is TRBJ2-7, the V gene TRBV5-1; tentatively, D is TRBD2 (6 bases). The CDR3 sequence is 15 residues long. V gave up 0 bases and J gave up 6 bases, with 16 bases separating them. Germline-derived CDR1 and CDR2 are SGHRS and YFSETQ. The CDR3 region is CASSLGPGRNREQYF. In DNA form, the CDR3 reads TGCGCCAGCAGCTTGGGGCCAGGGAGGAATCGCGAGCAGTACTTC.

The table lists this clone with a few counts. The rearrangement joins TRBV19 to TRBJ2-4, with TRBD1 as a possible D gene (6 bases). The CDR3 runs 14 residues. In germline, CDR1 is LNHDA, CDR2 SQIVND (reference sequence). Trimming removed 11 bases from V and 0 bases from J, with 14 bases in between. CDR3 nucleotides: TGTGCCCCCTACAGGGTCCTAGCCAAAAACATTCAGTACTTC. Residues: CAPYRVLAKNIQYF.

The V and J genes are TRBV5-1 and TRBJ2-1, with 9 nucleotides matching TRBD1. J was trimmed by 8 bases and V by 6 bases; bases with no gene match: 9. This CDR3 has 14 amino acids. Germline values: CDR1 SGHRS, CDR2 YFSETQ. The CDR3 reads CASNPGQGRYEQFF. For the CDR3, the DNA is TGCGCCAGCAACCCGGGACAGGGACGATATGAGCAGTTCTTC. The complete variable domain, with remaining parts taken from reference TRBV5-1 and TRBJ2-1, reads KAGVTQTPRYLIKTRGQQVTLSCSPISGHRSVSWYQQTPGQGLQFLFEYFSETQRNKGNFPGRFSGRQFSNSRSEMNVSTLELGDSALYLCASNPGQGRYEQFFGPGTRLTVL.

J is TRBJ1-4 and V is TRBV11-2; the D is unclear. V dropped 5 bases and J dropped 9 bases, with 10 bases sitting between them. CDR3 size: 12 residues. The germline V gene has CDR1 SGHAT and CDR2 FQNNGV. The CDR3 is CASSGSPKKLFF. CDR3 nucleotides: TGTGCCAGCAGCGGTAGCCCCAAAAAACTGTTTTTT. Filled out from reference TRBV11-2 and TRBJ1-4, the complete variable domain reads EAGVAQSPRYKIIEKRQSVAFWCNPISGHATLYWYQQILGQGPKLLIQFQNNGVVDDSQLPKDRFSAERLKGVDSTLKIQPAKLEDSAVYLCASSGSPKKLFFGSGTQLSVL.

A single count supports this clone. The chain recombines TRBV5-6 with TRBJ1-2, with D unclear. Germline-derived CDR1 and CDR2 are SGHDT and YYEEEE. The CDR3 is 15 residues long. With 5 bases removed from V and 2 bases from J, the gap between germline ends came to 16 bases. The CDR3 region is CASSRGRQANYGYTF. CDR3 in DNA: TGTGCCAGCAGTCGAGGGCGGCAGGCCAACTATGGCTACACCTTC.

This chain links TRBV28 with TRBJ1-3; 8 bases map to TRBD1. CDR1 and CDR2 from the germline V gene are MDHEN and SYDVKM. This CDR3 spans 17 amino acids. Trimming removed 6 bases from V and 4 bases from J; junction bases left unmatched: 14. The CDR3 sequence is CASSLPGAGGAGNTIYF. The CDR3 DNA follows: TGTGCCAGCAGCCTACCTGGGGCAGGGGGCGCGGGAAACACCATATATTTT. Variable domain in full (rest from reference TRBV28 and TRBJ1-3): DVKVTQSSRYLVKRTGEKVFLECVQDMDHENMFWYRQDPGLGLRLIYFSYDVKMKEKGDIPEGYSVSREKKERFSLILESASTNQTSMYLCASSLPGAGGAGNTIYFGEGSWLTVV.

The rearrangement links TRBV5-1 to TRBJ2-7; tentative D call: TRBD2 (6 bases). The CDR3 length is 12 residues. The ends were cut back, 5 bases at V and 6 bases at J, with 12 bases in the middle. Germline V gene sequence: CDR1 SGHRS, CDR2 YFSETQ. CDR3: CASRSGLSEQYF. CDR3 coding DNA: TGCGCCAGCAGATCGGGACTTAGCGAGCAGTACTTC. Drawing the rest from reference TRBV5-1 and TRBJ2-7, the complete variable domain is KAGVTQTPRYLIKTRGQQVTLSCSPISGHRSVSWYQQTPGQGLQFLFEYFSETQRNKGNFPGRFSGRQFSNSRSEMNVSTLELGDSALYLCASRSGLSEQYFGPGTRLTVT.

This clone was seen a handful of times. The chain couples TRBV4-1 to TRBJ1-6, with D possibly TRBD1 on 6 matching bases. The CDR3 runs to 18 residues. V lost 4 bases and J 1 base, leaving 17 bases between the germline ends. Looked up from germline, CDR1 is MGHRA and CDR2 is YSYEKL. The CDR3 nucleotides are TGCGCCAGCAGCCCCCTCGGGGGGCCTAGGTCCTATAATTCACCCCTCCACTTT. Amino acid sequence: CASSPLGGPRSYNSPLHF.

V gene TRBV7-9 combines with J gene TRBJ2-3; 7 nucleotides match TRBD1. The V gene's germline CDR1 is SEHNR and CDR2 FQNEAQ (reference sequence). V gave up 1 base and J gave up 6 bases; unmatched junction bases: 4. The CDR3 extends over 14 amino acids. The CDR3 DNA reads as TGTGCCAGCAGCTTAGTGACAGGGATCGATACGCAGTATTTT. This translates into CASSLVTGIDTQYF.

The chain combines TRBV5-1 with TRBJ2-1; a weak D match, TRBD2 (6 bases). Deletions cut 6 bases from V and 0 bases from J, with 13 bases between. The CDR3 contains 15 residues. Germline V gene data show CDR1 as SGHRS and CDR2 as YFSETQ. CDR3 in amino acids: CASTTDGSSYNEQFF. In DNA form, the CDR3 reads TGCGCCAGCACGACCGACGGGAGCTCCTACAATGAGCAGTTCTTC.

This sequence joins TRBV11-2 and TRBJ2-5; 8 bases are shared with TRBD1. The germline gives CDR1 SGHAT, CDR2 FQNNGV. V dropped 0 bases and J dropped 4; count of bases not matched to a gene: 4. The CDR3 has 15 amino acids. The CDR3 here is CASSLDRGRVETQYF. CDR3 nucleotide sequence: TGTGCCAGCAGCTTAGACAGGGGGCGAGTAGAGACCCAGTACTTC.

This clone was detected only a few times. V usage is TRBV5-1 and J usage is TRBJ2-5; possibly TRBD2 for D (5 bases). Germline values: CDR1 SGHRS, CDR2 YFSETQ. Trimming stripped 0 bases from V and 3 bases from J, with 9 bases between. The CDR3 consists of 14 residues. CDR3 sequence: CASSLGRGKETQYF. The CDR3, as DNA: TGCGCCAGCAGCTTGGGCCGGGGAAAAGAGACCCAGTACTTC.

This rearrangement joins TRBV9 to TRBJ2-1; 8 bases fit TRBD2. The CDR3 totals 15 residues. V gave up 0 bases and J gave up 10 bases; unmatched junction bases: 9. Germline V gene data show CDR1 as SGDLS and CDR2 as YYNGEE. The CDR3 sequence is CASSVEASGGTEQFF. The CDR3 DNA follows: TGTGCCAGCAGCGTAGAGGCGAGCGGGGGCACCGAGCAGTTCTTC.

The chain has TRBV7-6 and TRBJ2-2; D not resolved. Looked up from germline, CDR1 is SGHVS and CDR2 is FNYEAQ. This CDR3 spans 12 amino acids. Trimming took off 8 bases at V and 4 bases at J, with 8 bases between the two ends. CDR3 sequence: CASASFTGELFF. In DNA, the CDR3 is TGTGCCAGCGCTAGTTTCACCGGGGAGCTGTTTTTT.